A selection of T cell receptor beta chains follows, all from one sample in a study of B cell selection in AIRE deficiency. The assay was immunoSEQ multiplex PCR, and TCRdb's table has in-frame clones only and misses some. This sample carries about 15,000 clones, 90% to 95% of them seen once, and the ten largest clones take 0.8% to 1.2%. The material sequenced was Tregs sorted from PBMCs. The receptors were gathered from a human donor with AIRE deficiency. Both conserved end residues are part of each CDR3. D genes are given only for firm matches. A clone size is listed for some rows: how often the clone was seen (once, few, many), or a class if it is expanded.

TRBD1	TRBJ2-5	TRBV6-1	.	TGTGCCAGCAGGCCGGGACAGCACCTTTCGGAGACCCAGTACTTC	CASRPGQHLSETQYF
TRBD2	TRBJ2-1	TRBV19	.	TGTGCCAGTAGTGTAGCGGGGGGGGATGAGCAGTTCTTC	CASSVAGGDEQFF
TRBD1	TRBJ1-3	TRBV6-5	.	TGTGCCAGCACCCGGACAGGGCTCTCTGGAAACACCATATATTTT	CASTRTGLSGNTIYF
.	TRBJ2-3	TRBV5-4	.	TGTGCCAGCAGTCTAACAGATACGCAGTATTTT	CASSLTDTQYF
.	TRBJ1-4	TRBV6-5	.	TGTGCCAGCAGTTACGGGGGGACGTTTAAAGAAAAACTGTTTTTT	CASSYGGTFKEKLFF
.	TRBJ1-3	TRBV9	.	TGTGCCAGCAGCGTAGGGGTGGGGCAGTCTGGAAACACCATATATTTT	CASSVGVGQSGNTIYF
.	TRBJ2-6	TRBV5-1	.	TGCGCCAGCAGCATTACAGGGTTCTCTGGGGCCAACGTCCTGACTTTC	CASSITGFSGANVLTF
TRBD1	TRBJ1-4	TRBV4-2	.	TGTGCCAGCAGCCAAGACAGGGGGGGGAGGCAAACTAATGAAAAACTGTTTTTT	CASSQDRGGRQTNEKLFF
.	TRBJ2-5	TRBV6-6	.	TGTGCCAGCAGTTACGATCACTCGGGGGACCAGTACTTC	CASSYDHSGDQYF
.	TRBJ2-3	TRBV5-1	once	TGCGCCAGCAGCTTGCAGGGGAACACAGATACGCAGTATTTT	CASSLQGNTDTQYF
TRBD2	TRBJ2-1	TRBV7-9	.	TGTGCCAGCAGCTTAGGGGTAGCGGGTGCCAATGAGCAGTTCTTC	CASSLGVAGANEQFF
TRBD1	TRBJ2-2	TRBV7-3	.	TGTGCCAGCAGCTTCCGGACAGGGGGCGCCGGGCGCGACACCGGGGAGCTGTTTTTT	CASSFRTGGAGRDTGELFF
.	TRBJ2-7	TRBV28	.	TGTGCCAGCAGTTTAGCCGGACCCTACGAGCAGTACTTC	CASSLAGPYEQYF
.	TRBJ1-2	TRBV25-1	.	TGTGCCAGCAGGGCCATGGGGGACTATGGCTACACCTTC	CASRAMGDYGYTF
TRBD1	TRBJ2-1	TRBV5-1	.	TGCGCCAGCAGCCCCGACAGGGGGCTCAATGAGCAGTTCTTC	CASSPDRGLNEQFF
TRBD1	TRBJ1-1	TRBV29-1	.	TGCAGCGTGCAACCCCCAGGGGGCCACACTGAAGCTTTCTTT	CSVQPPGGHTEAFF
.	TRBJ2-4	TRBV6-1	.	TGTGCCAGCAGTGGCCAATTAGGCGGACCCAAAAACATTCAGTACTTC	CASSGQLGGPKNIQYF
.	TRBJ1-5	TRBV6-6	.	TGTGCCAGCAGTCGCAAGGTAGGGAGGAGCAATCAGCCCCAGCATTTT	CASSRKVGRSNQPQHF
.	TRBJ1-1	TRBV6-5	.	TGTGCCAGCAGTCACCGGGGTGACCAGAACACTGAAGCTTTCTTT	CASSHRGDQNTEAFF
.	TRBJ2-2	TRBV19	.	TGTGCCAGTAGTATCAACAACAGGGTTTCCGCGAACACCGGGGAGCTGTTTTTT	CASSINNRVSANTGELFF
.	TRBJ2-6	TRBV5-1	.	TGCGCCAGCAGCACATGGGCTTTGGGGGGCGGTACTGGGGCCAACGTCCTGACTTTC	CASSTWALGGGTGANVLTF
.	TRBJ2-1	TRBV6-5	.	TGTGCCAGCAGTACCAGGACCAAGGTGAATGAGCAGTTCTTC	CASSTRTKVNEQFF
.	TRBJ2-5	TRBV5-1	.	TGCGCCAGCAGCTTACAGGGGGGGGAGACCCAGTACTTC	CASSLQGGETQYF
TRBD2	TRBJ2-1	TRBV27	.	TGTGCCAGCAGTTTGCTAGCGGGAGGGCCAGGTGAGCAGTTCTTC	CASSLLAGGPGEQFF
.	TRBJ1-4	TRBV6-5	.	TGTGCCAGCAGGCCGGGACATCAGTCGGTAAATCGTCTGTTTTTT	CASRPGHQSVNRLFF
TRBD1	TRBJ2-4	TRBV19	.	TGTGCCAGCTCCAACCGGGACAGGGCTTTACTTGTTTCCAAAAACATTCAGTACTTC	CASSNRDRALLVSKNIQYF